This paragraph covers one T cell receptor beta chain sequence. This clonotype was observed at least ten times. It lacks a known antigen. Per-base qualities were not stored, and no clone one base away is much larger. Library prep was done by 5' RACE. For sequencing, an Illumina HiSeq 2500 was employed. A second PCR of about 7 to 12 cycles was performed with a sample-barcoded 5' primer and a J-beta primer mix. A template-switch 5' adaptor carrying 12 random nucleotides introduced a unique molecular identifier onto each TCR beta cDNA molecule. At least 3 million CDR3-containing paired-end reads were obtained from each sample. First-strand cDNA was synthesized from all RNA with the Mint cDNA synthesis kit, primed by a TRBC-specific oligonucleotide. After uracil-DNA glycosylase treatment, a first 18-cycle PCR used universal primers M1SS and BC2_uni_R on all cDNA. In the authors' own workflow: For normalization, 1 million high-quality reads, each with a distinct molecular identifier, were randomly selected from each sample. Instead of being binned into consensus sequences, reads that shared molecular identifiers were thrown out. CDR3 identification, clonotype clustering and error correction used MiTCR with a Q25 quality threshold and the strictest error-elimination algorithm. A nonparametric unseen species model using Euler transformation provided a lower-bound estimate of total TCR beta diversity. TCRdb applied fastp at Q25 and MiXCR to the public reads, then kept only in-frame beta chains. Rows are unified per CDR3 protein, each entry keeping the most common DNA and genes. These V and J calls rely on TCRdb rather than the paper's analysis. The sample yields 700,000 to 800,000 distinct CDR3 sequences; roughly 45% were counted once. The ten top clones hold 20% of the sample.

The 39 donors, aged roughly 6 to 90 years, were systemically healthy Caucasian individuals from Russia. Each donor gave approximately 10 milliliters of peripheral blood, collected into EDTA-treated Vacutainer tubes. Ficoll-Paque density-gradient centrifugation was used to isolate PBMCs, with at least 7 million obtained per sample. Trizol reagent was used to extract total RNA from the PBMCs, yielding at least 6 micrograms per sample. For every donor, an aliquot of PBMCs went through flow cytometry to measure the percentages of naive CD45RAhigh/CD27high T cells. The sample is drawn from a study of blood T cells in healthy people across ages (dated by TCRdb to 2013 to 2016). For the study in its entirety: In model experiments, template switching captured roughly one uniquely barcoded TCR beta cDNA molecule for every two T cells. Age-related changes in TCR beta repertoire diversity were measured in the study by deep sequencing normalized with unique cDNA molecular identifiers. The donors were divided into four age groups: young (average 16 years), middle-aged (approximately 41), aged (roughly 60) and long-lived (82). To avoid experimental bias, donors of different ages were randomly spread across the sequencing lanes. The study analyzed two additional independent replicas of 1 million unique cDNA reads from the same blood draw for two donors, one aged 18 to 30 and one aged 80 or older. Study-wide conclusions, independent of this receptor: Total diversity estimates from one million sequenced T cells were considered lower bounds and underestimates. Compared with the aged group, the long-lived group had more naive CD4+ T cells, fewer expanded clones and increased TCR diversity, a pattern suggesting age selection. Bulk unsorted PBMC profiling prevented conclusive comparison of naive and antigen-experienced compartments. The percentage of naive T cells measured by flow cytometry correlated strongly with observed TCR beta diversity. The CMV infection status of donors was not known, potentially confounding age-related changes in expanded clonotypes. As age increased, observed TCR beta diversity per million T cells dropped in a roughly linear way, and a significant reduction was already evident by age about 40.

Taken from the germline V gene (reference sequence), the CDR1 and CDR2 loops are MNHEY and SMNVEV. The CDR3 contains 15 residues, cysteine and phenylalanine counted. CDR3 DNA is the only sequence kept; it has 45 bases, read in frame from the first base. V and J are trimmed by 7 bases and 3 bases, and the gene matches miss 5 bases of the junction. This chain is built from TRBV27 and TRBJ2-1, and 11 bases in between align with TRBD2. Sample: blood. The receptor was derived from a woman aged 55 to 70 in good health. The DNA is as follows: TGTGCCAGCATGGGCGGGACTAGCGGCTACAATGAGCAGTTCTTC. Its protein is CASMGGTSGYNEQFF.